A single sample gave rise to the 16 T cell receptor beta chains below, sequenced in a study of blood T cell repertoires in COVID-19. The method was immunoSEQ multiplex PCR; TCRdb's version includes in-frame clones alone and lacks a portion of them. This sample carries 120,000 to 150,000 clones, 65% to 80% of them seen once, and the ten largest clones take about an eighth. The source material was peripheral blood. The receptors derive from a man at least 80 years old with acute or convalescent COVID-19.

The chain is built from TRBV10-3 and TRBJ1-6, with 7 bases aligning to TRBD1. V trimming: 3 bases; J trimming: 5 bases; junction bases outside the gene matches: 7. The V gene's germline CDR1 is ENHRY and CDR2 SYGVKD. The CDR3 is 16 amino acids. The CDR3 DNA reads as TGTGCCATCAGTGACCCGACAGGGACCGATAATTCACCCCTCCACTTT. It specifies CAISDPTGTDNSPLHF.

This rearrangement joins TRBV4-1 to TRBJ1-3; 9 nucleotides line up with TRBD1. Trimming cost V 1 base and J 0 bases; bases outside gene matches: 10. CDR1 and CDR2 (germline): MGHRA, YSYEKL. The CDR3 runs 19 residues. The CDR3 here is CASSQGLGGTGSSGNTIYF. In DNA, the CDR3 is TGCGCCAGCAGCCAAGGTCTCGGTGGGACAGGGAGCTCTGGAAACACCATATATTTT.

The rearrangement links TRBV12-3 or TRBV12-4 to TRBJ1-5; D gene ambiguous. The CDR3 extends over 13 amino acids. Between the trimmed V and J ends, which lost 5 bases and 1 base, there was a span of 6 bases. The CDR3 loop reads CASSPGSNQPQHF. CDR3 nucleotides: TGTGCCAGCAGTCCCGGGAGCAATCAGCCCCAGCATTTT.

CDR3 region: CASSKLAGETGELFF. The CDR3, as DNA: TGTGCCAGTAGTAAACTAGCGGGGGAGACCGGGGAGCTGTTTTTT. V gene TRBV19 combines with J gene TRBJ2-2, with 11 bases that match TRBD2. CDR1 and CDR2 from the germline V gene are LNHDA and SQIVND (reference sequence). V shed 4 bases and J 5 bases; nucleotides not matched to a gene: 3. This CDR3 spans 15 amino acids.

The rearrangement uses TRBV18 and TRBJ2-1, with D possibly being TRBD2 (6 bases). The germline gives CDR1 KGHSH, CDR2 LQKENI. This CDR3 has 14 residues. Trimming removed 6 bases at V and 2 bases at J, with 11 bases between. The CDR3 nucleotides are TGTGCCAGCTCCCCGCCGGGAGCCTACAATGAGCAGTTCTTC. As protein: CASSPPGAYNEQFF.

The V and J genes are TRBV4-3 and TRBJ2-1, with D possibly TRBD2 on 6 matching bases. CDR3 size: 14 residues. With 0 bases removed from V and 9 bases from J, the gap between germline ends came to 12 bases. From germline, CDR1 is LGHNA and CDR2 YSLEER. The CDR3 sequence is CASSQETSRSEQFF. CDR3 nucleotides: TGCGCCAGCAGCCAAGAAACTAGCCGAAGTGAGCAGTTCTTC.

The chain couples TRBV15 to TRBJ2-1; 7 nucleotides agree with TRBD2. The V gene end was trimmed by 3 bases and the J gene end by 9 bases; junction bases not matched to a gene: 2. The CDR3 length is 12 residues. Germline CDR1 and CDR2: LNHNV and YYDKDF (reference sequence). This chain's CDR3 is CATSRRGSEQFF. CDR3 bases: TGTGCCACCAGCAGGCGGGGGAGTGAGCAGTTCTTC.

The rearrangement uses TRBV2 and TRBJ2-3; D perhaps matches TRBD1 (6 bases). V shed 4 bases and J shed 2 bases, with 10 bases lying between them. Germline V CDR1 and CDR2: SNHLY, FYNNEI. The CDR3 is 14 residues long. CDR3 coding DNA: TGTGCCAGCAGTGTTAACAGGGCCACAGATACGCAGTATTTT. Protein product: CASSVNRATDTQYF.

The CDR3 bases are TGTGCCAGCAGCCAAGATAAGCGGGACACCAGGGGTGAAAAACTGTTTTTT. The encoded protein is CASSQDKRDTRGEKLFF. The chain combines TRBV3-1 (or the pseudogene TRBV3-2) with TRBJ1-4; tentatively, D is TRBD1 (6 bases). The V end was cut by 0 bases, the J end by 7 bases, with 18 bases between. Per the germline V gene, CDR1 is LGHDT and CDR2 is YNNKEL (reference sequence). The CDR3 extends over 17 amino acids.

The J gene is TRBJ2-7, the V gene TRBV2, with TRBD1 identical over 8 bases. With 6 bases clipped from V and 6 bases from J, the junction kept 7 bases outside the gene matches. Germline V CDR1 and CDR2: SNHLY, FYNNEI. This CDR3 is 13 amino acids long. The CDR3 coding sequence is TGTGCCAGCAGCCGAACGACAGGGGTCGAGCAGTACTTC. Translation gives CASSRTTGVEQYF.

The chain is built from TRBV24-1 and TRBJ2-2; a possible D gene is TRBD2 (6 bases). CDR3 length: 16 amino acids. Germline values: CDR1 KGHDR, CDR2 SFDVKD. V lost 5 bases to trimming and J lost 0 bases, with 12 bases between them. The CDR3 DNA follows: TGTGCCACCAGTGGCGGGGACGTCGCGAACACCGGGGAGCTGTTTTTT. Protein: CATSGGDVANTGELFF.

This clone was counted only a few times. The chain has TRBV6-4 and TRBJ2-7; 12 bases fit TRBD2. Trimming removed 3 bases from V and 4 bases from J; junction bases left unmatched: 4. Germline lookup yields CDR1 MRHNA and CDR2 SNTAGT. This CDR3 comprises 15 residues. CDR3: CASSEGLAGVYEQYF. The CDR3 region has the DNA TGTGCCAGCAGTGAGGGACTAGCGGGCGTTTACGAGCAGTACTTC.

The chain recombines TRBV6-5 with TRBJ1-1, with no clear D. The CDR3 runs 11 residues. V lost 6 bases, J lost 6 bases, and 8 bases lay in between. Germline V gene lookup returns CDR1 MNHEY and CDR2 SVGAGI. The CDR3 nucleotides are TGTGCCAGCAGCCGGGAGGCTGAAGCTTTCTTT. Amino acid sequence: CASSREAEAFF.

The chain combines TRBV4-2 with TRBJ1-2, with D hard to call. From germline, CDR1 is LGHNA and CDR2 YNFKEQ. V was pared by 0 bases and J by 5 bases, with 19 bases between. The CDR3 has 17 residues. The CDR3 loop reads CASSQEATVSNSYGYTF. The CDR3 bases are TGTGCCAGCAGCCAAGAGGCCACGGTCTCCAACAGTTATGGCTACACCTTC.

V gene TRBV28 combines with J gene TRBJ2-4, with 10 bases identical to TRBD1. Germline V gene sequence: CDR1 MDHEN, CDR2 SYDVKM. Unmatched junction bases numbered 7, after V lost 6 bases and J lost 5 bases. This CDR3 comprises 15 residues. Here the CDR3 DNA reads TGTGCCAGCAGCCGCCCCGGGACAGGGGAAAACATTCAGTACTTC. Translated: CASSRPGTGENIQYF.

CDR3 loop: CASSYTPGLGYF. CDR3 in DNA: TGTGCCAGCAGTTACACCCCGGGACTGGGGTATTTT. The chain carries TRBV6-5 and TRBJ2-3, with D tentatively TRBD2 (6 bases). Germline-derived CDR1 and CDR2 are MNHEY and SVGAGI. This CDR3 is built from 12 residues. V dropped 2 bases and J dropped 14 bases, with 14 bases sitting between them.